This T cell receptor (beta chain) was recorded in a study of T cell responses to AZD1222 COVID-19 vaccine. Study background: Samples with a second dose at about 4 or about 12 weeks were pooled together. General observations from the study: Just a handful of AZD1222 recipients tested seropositive at baseline. Samples come after the peak T cell response, not at day 14. Spike regions recognized by vaccine-associated CD4 TCRs spanned the protein, led by 160-218 and 743-854.

Clones were read by immunoSEQ multiplex PCR, and TCRdb kept only the in-frame ones, dropping some. The sample holds 90,000 to 150,000 clones; roughly nine tenths are singletons and the top ten take approximately 4.5%. A word on this clone: Antigen specificity is unknown.

CDR1 and CDR2 from the germline V gene are SEHNR and FQNEAQ (reference sequence). The V and J ends lost 0 bases and 4 bases respectively, with 22 bases between them. This CDR3 comprises 18 residues. The chain joins TRBV7-9 to TRBJ2-7; perhaps TRBD1 as D (5 bases). Sequenced material: peripheral blood, taken on day 0 of AZD1222 vaccination. This TCR derives from an adult in good health. The CDR3 reads CASSLASGQALFQYEQYF. The CDR3 DNA follows: TGTGCCAGCAGCTTAGCCTCAGGGCAGGCGCTTTTCCAGTACGAGCAGTACTTC.